This T cell receptor (beta chain) was profiled in a study of neurological immune-mediated disorders. Whole-study findings and limits: The most TCR clonal expansion was seen in HTLV-1-associated myelopathy, and the least was seen in multiple sclerosis, which fell below healthy controls.

Each CDR3 protein is one row after TCRdb ran MiXCR on the 5' RACE reads. Of 100,000 or so distinct CDR3 sequences listed, roughly 4% are singletons. V was trimmed by 7 bases and J by 1 base, leaving 10 bases between them. CDR3 length: 13 amino acids. Points on this clonotype: Its specificity is not known. A much larger clonotype is one base distant, so this may be a read error. Lacking the conserved final phenylalanine or tryptophan, this CDR3 likely reflects a read error.

PBMCs stored at -80 C, 2 million in total, were the source of the unsorted libraries. V usage is TRBV12-3 or TRBV12-4 and J usage is TRBJ2-5; D is uncertain. The sequence was obtained from a woman under 30 with multiple sclerosis. The sequencing sample was made of PBMCs. The CDR3 nucleotides read TGTGCCAGCACCCACAGCTCCCAAGAGACCCAGTACTGC. Its protein product is CASTHSSQETQYC.